These T cell receptor beta chains were read from a single sample in a study of cytomegalovirus exposure and HLA in healthy donors. The assay was immunoSEQ multiplex PCR, and TCRdb's table has in-frame clones only and misses some. The sample lists around 140,000 clones; 72% were seen once. The sample comprised PBMCs. The receptors shown here come from a man over 45 in good health and CMV-seropositive. The CDR3 runs from the conserved cysteine through the conserved F or W. A D gene is named only where the DNA matches it firmly. Clone size is given for some rows only: seen once, a few or many times, or a class if the clone is expanded.

cdr3_aa,cdr3_nt,d_call,v_call,j_call,clone_size
CSVVGVIGDTEAFF,TGCAGCGTTGTTGGGGTAATCGGGGACACTGAAGCTTTCTTT,NA,TRBV29-1,TRBJ1-1,NA
CASSTGPYQPQHF,TGTGCCAGCTCGACAGGGCCTTATCAGCCCCAGCATTTT,TRBD1,TRBV27,TRBJ1-5,NA
CASSLGGHEQYF,TGTGCCAGCTCTCTGGGGGGTCACGAGCAGTACTTC,NA,TRBV18,TRBJ2-7,NA
CASSHLRPGGGTEAFF,TGCGCCAGCAGCCACCTTCGCCCGGGGGGGGGCACTGAAGCTTTCTTT,NA,TRBV4-1,TRBJ1-1,NA
CASSPTGTGGEKLFF,TGTGCCAGCAGTCCAACCGGGACAGGCGGTGAAAAACTGTTTTTT,TRBD1,TRBV28,TRBJ1-4,NA
CASSPGQRDNSPLHF,TGTGCCAGCTCACCTGGACAAAGGGATAATTCACCCCTCCACTTT,NA,TRBV18,TRBJ1-6,NA
CASSPTLTQETQYF,TGTGCCAGTAGTCCAACCTTGACTCAAGAGACCCAGTACTTC,NA,TRBV19,TRBJ2-5,NA
CASSLPTRSGNTIYF,TGTGCCAGCAGTTTACCAACACGTTCTGGAAACACCATATATTTT,NA,TRBV28,TRBJ1-3,NA
CSVEGQELAGGRVNNEQFF,TGCAGCGTTGAAGGTCAGGAACTAGCGGGAGGGAGGGTTAACAATGAGCAGTTCTTC,TRBD2,TRBV29-1,TRBJ2-1,NA
CASSYQRQLNTEAFF,TGTGCCAGCAGTTACCAGAGGCAGCTGAACACTGAAGCTTTCTTT,NA,TRBV6-5,TRBJ1-1,NA
CASSQLTSGYNEQFF,TGTGCCAGCAGCCAACTGACTAGCGGTTACAATGAGCAGTTCTTC,TRBD2,TRBV7-3,TRBJ2-1,NA
CASSSQASLEKLFF,TGTGCCAGCAGTTCACAGGCGTCCCTTGAAAAACTGTTTTTT,NA,TRBV27,TRBJ1-4,NA
CASSFWNTKAFF,TGTGCCAGCAGCTTTTGGAACACTAAAGCTTTCTTT,NA,TRBV5-4,TRBJ1-1,NA
CASSYGGTGSYEQYF,TGTGCCAGCAGTTACGGCGGGACGGGCTCCTACGAGCAGTACTTC,NA,TRBV6-5,TRBJ2-7,NA
CASSVELGQRNQPQHF,TGTGCCAGCAGCGTAGAGCTGGGACAGAGAAATCAGCCCCAGCATTTT,TRBD1,TRBV9,TRBJ1-5,NA
CASSVGYNSPLHF,TGCGCCAGCAGTGTCGGCTATAATTCACCCCTCCACTTT,NA,TRBV10-1,TRBJ1-6,once
CASSQADAGGTGELFF,TGCGCCAGCAGCCAAGCGGATGCGGGGGGAACCGGGGAGCTGTTTTTT,TRBD2,TRBV4-1,TRBJ2-2,once
CASSLDGRVNTEAFF,TGCGCCAGCAGCTTGGACGGCAGGGTGAACACTGAAGCTTTCTTT,NA,TRBV5-1,TRBJ1-1,NA
CASSPLAGATQYF,TGTGCCAGCAGTCCCCTAGCGGGAGCTACGCAGTATTTT,TRBD2,TRBV28,TRBJ2-3,NA
CASSYLTGNTGELFF,TGTGCCAGCAGTTACCTGACAGGGAACACCGGGGAGCTGTTTTTT,NA,TRBV6-6,TRBJ2-2,few
CASSPDRAGNTIYF,TGTGCCAGCAGCCCTGACAGGGCTGGAAACACCATATATTTT,TRBD1,TRBV28,TRBJ1-3,NA
CASTKESGNTIYF,TGTGCCAGCACTAAGGAGTCTGGAAACACCATATATTTT,NA,TRBV6-1,TRBJ1-3,NA
CASSRPGQGLYGYTF,TGTGCCAGCAGTCGTCCGGGACAGGGACTCTATGGCTACACCTTC,TRBD1,TRBV27,TRBJ1-2,NA
CASRTGTLYYEQYF,TGTGCCAGCAGAACCGGGACACTTTATTACGAGCAGTACTTC,NA,TRBV6-1,TRBJ2-7,NA
CASSPRGGSTEAFF,TGTGCCAGTAGTCCTCGGGGGGGATCCACTGAAGCTTTCTTT,NA,TRBV19,TRBJ1-1,NA
CASSPLGGGGGNEQFF,TGCGCCAGCAGCCCCTTGGGCGGGGGGGGCGGGAATGAGCAGTTCTTC,TRBD2,TRBV5-1,TRBJ2-1,NA
CASSQAVANYGYTF,TGCGCCAGCAGCCAAGCCGTAGCTAACTATGGCTACACCTTC,NA,TRBV4-1,TRBJ1-2,NA
CASSLSGSSGNTIYF,TGTGCCAGCTCACTTTCGGGATCCTCTGGAAACACCATATATTTT,NA,TRBV18,TRBJ1-3,NA
CASSFRETQYF,TGTGCCAGCAGCTTTCGGGAGACCCAGTACTTC,NA,TRBV5-6,TRBJ2-5,NA
CASSPGTLTAEQYF,TGCGCCAGCAGCCCCGGGACTCTAACCGCCGAGCAGTACTTC,NA,TRBV4-1,TRBJ2-7,NA
CASSRQGVETQYF,TGTGCCAGCAGCCGACAGGGGGTGGAGACCCAGTACTTC,TRBD1,TRBV7-8,TRBJ2-5,NA
CASSYRREGYNEQFF,TGTGCCAGCAGTTACCGGCGGGAGGGCTACAATGAGCAGTTCTTC,TRBD2,TRBV6-6,TRBJ2-1,few
CASSPLGQGRDNEQFF,TGCGCCAGCAGCCCCCTCGGGCAGGGTCGGGACAATGAGCAGTTCTTC,NA,TRBV5-1,TRBJ2-1,NA